This TCR beta chain stems from a study of blood T cell repertoires in COVID-19. Assay used: immunoSEQ multiplex PCR; TCRdb lists only in-frame clones, some missing. The profile covers a few hundred thousand clones, with about 88% appearing a single time and about 1.2% taken by the ten largest. CDR1 and CDR2 from the germline V gene are SEHNR and FQNEAQ (reference sequence). V lost 7 bases and J lost 4, with 19 bases in between. This CDR3 region has 16 residues. V and J are TRBV7-9 and TRBJ2-2; a possible D gene is TRBD2 (6 bases). The clonotype was recovered from a young woman who had recovered from COVID-19. The sequenced material came from PBMCs or T cells enriched from blood (not recorded which). CDR3 DNA: TGTGCCAGCACCCCATTCGAGGGTAGCGGCACCGGGGAGCTGTTTTTT. It is translated as CASTPFEGSGTGELFF.